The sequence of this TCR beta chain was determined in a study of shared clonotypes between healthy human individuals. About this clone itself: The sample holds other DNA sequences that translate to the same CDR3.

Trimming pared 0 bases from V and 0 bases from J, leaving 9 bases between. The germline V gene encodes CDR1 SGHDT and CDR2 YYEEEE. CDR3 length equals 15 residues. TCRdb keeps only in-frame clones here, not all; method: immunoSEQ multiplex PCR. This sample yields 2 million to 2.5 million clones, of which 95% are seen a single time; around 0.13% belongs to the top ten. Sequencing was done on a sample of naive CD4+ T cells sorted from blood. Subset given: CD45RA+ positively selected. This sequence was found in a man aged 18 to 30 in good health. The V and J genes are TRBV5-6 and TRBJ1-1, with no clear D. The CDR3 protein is CASSLDRGLNTEAFF. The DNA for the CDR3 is TGTGCCAGCAGCTTGGATCGCGGTTTGAACACTGAAGCTTTCTTT.